This T cell receptor beta chain was profiled in a study of blood T cell repertoires in COVID-19. Study information: Acute and convalescent COVID-19 specimens originated in the United States, Italy and Spain. Nucleic acid was either cDNA or gDNA, and it came from T cells, B-cell-depleted T cells, or PBMCs.

The V gene end was trimmed by 0 bases and the J gene end by 4 bases; junction bases not matched to a gene: 7. CDR3 length: 16 residues. Germline values: CDR1 SGDLS, CDR2 YYNGEE. As processed by the authors: Counts of nucleated cells, estimated from reference gene primer amplification, were obtained. Libraries were prepared by immunoSEQ multiplex PCR; TCRdb keeps only in-frame clonotypes and omits some of them. The V and J calls and clone size come from that table; D and trimming were worked out from the DNA. The data contain fewer than 450,000 clones, over 75% of them singletons. The sample was PBMCs or T cells enriched from blood (not recorded which). The chain recombines TRBV9 with TRBJ2-3; 8 nucleotides line up with TRBD2. This clonotype originated in a woman aged 40 to 50 with acute COVID-19. The DNA for the CDR3 is TGTGCCAGCAGCGTAGGTTCGGGAGGGGCCCCAGATACGCAGTATTTT. It codes for CASSVGSGGAPDTQYF.